This TCR beta chain was identified in a study of T-cell reconstitution after alpha-beta-depleted transplantation in children. For TCRbeta, the library was prepared with unique molecular identifiers. TCRdb recomputed calls from the PCR reads with MiXCR, one row per CDR3 protein. The data show 350,000 to 450,000 distinct CDR3 sequences, with roughly 20% seen just once and approximately 3.9% held by the top ten. This clonotype was picked up a small number of times. The germline CDR1 and CDR2 sequences are LGHDT and YNNKEL (reference sequence). The ends were cut back, 2 bases at V and 7 bases at J, with 9 bases in the middle. CDR3 length: 13 amino acids.

This receptor was identified in a human donor who donated a stem cell graft to a child with acute myeloid leukemia. The chain is built from TRBV3-1 and TRBJ2-1; D gene unclear. The sequenced sample was PBMCs from the stem cell graft donor, obtained from the stem cell graft. CDR3 loop: CASSQNHGNEQFF. The DNA of the CDR3 is TGTGCCAGCAGCCAAAATCATGGGAATGAGCAGTTCTTC.